Sequencing of this T cell receptor (beta chain) was carried out in a study of blood T cell repertoires in COVID-19. About the research overall: There were acute and convalescent COVID-19 samples, and they came from the United States, Italy and Spain. Sources were T cells, B-cell-depleted T cells, or PBMCs; the material itself was cDNA or gDNA.

V shed 6 bases, J shed 7 bases, and the junction held 13 bases outside the gene matches. Germline assignment: CDR1 SQVTM and CDR2 ANQGSEA. This CDR3 contains 15 residues. Cohort 3 recovery required two negative PCRs, clearance, or symptom resolution. Using immunoSEQ multiplex PCR, the repertoire was profiled, and TCRdb retains in-frame clones only, with some absent. The data show about 140,000 clones, with about three quarters seen just once and around 3.2% held by the top ten. J is TRBJ2-7 and V is TRBV29-1, with 12 bases lining up with TRBD1. Sequenced: PBMCs or T cells enriched from blood (not recorded which). The receptor's source is a woman in her fifties or sixties who had recovered from COVID-19. CDR3 in amino acids: CSVEGQGARYGEQYF. The CDR3 DNA sequence: TGCAGCGTCGAGGGACAGGGGGCGCGATATGGTGAGCAGTACTTC.